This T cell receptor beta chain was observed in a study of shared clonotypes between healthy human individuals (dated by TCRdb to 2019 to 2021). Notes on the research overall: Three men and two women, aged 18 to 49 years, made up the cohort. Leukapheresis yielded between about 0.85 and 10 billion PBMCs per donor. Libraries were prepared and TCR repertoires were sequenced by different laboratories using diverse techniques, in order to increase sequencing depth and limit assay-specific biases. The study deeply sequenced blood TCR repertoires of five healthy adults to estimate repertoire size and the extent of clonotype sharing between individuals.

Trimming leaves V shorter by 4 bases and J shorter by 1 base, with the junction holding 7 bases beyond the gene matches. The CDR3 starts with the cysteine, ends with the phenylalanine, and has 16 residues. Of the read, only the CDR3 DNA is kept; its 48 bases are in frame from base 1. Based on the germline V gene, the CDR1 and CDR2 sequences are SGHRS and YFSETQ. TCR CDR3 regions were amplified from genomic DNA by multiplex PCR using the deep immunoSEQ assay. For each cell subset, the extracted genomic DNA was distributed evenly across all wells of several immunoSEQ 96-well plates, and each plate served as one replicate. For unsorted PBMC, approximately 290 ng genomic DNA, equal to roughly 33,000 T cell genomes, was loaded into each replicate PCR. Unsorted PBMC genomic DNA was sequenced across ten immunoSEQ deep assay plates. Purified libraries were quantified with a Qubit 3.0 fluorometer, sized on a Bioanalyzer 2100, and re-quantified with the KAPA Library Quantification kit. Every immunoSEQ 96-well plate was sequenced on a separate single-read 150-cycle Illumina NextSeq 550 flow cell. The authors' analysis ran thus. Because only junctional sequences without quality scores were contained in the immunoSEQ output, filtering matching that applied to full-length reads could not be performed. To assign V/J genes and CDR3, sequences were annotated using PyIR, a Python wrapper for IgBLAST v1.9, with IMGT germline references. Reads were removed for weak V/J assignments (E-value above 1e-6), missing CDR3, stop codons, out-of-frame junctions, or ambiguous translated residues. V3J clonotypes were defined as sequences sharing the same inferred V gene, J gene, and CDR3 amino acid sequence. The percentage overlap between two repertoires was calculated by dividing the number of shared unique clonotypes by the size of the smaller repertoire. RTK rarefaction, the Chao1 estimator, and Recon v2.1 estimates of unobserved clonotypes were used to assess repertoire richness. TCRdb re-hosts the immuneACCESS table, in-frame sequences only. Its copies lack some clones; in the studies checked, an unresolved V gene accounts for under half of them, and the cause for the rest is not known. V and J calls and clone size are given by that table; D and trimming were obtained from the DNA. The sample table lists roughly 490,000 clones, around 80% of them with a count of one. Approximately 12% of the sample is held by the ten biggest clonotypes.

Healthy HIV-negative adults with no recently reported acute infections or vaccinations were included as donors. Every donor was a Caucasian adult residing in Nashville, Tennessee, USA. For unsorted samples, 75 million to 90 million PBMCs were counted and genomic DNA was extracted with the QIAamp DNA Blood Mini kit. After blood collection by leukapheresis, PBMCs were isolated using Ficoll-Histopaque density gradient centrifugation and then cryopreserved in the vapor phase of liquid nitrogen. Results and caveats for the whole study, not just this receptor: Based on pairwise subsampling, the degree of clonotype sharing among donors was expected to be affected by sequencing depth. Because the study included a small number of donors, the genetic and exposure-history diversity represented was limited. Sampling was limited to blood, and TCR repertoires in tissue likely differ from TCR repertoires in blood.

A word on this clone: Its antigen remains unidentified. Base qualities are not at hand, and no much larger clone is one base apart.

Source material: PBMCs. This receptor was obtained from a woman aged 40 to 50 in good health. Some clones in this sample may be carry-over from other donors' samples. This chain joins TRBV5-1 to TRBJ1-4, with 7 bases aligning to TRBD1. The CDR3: CASSQPRQGTNEKLFF. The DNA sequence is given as TGCGCCAGCAGCCAACCCCGACAGGGAACTAATGAAAAACTGTTTTTT. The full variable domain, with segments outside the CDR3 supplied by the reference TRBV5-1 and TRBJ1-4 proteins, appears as KAGVTQTPRYLIKTRGQQVTLSCSPISGHRSVSWYQQTPGQGLQFLFEYFSETQRNKGNFPGRFSGRQFSNSRSEMNVSTLELGDSALYLCASSQPRQGTNEKLFFGSGTQLSVL.